Each of the 9 T cell receptor beta chains below was sequenced from the same sample in a study of chemoradiotherapy in HPV16-positive cancers. The data were produced by immunoSEQ multiplex PCR, yet TCRdb's version contains in-frame clones alone and is incomplete. Of approximately 14,000 clones detected, under 95% appear once; the ten largest clones hold 2.5% to 3%. Sequenced material: blood, taken from a patient who underwent chemoradiotherapy. The receptors were sampled from a human donor with HPV-associated anogenital cancer.

This clone was picked up one time. This chain connects TRBV25-1 to TRBJ2-7; D might be TRBD1 (6 bases). V dropped 3 bases and J dropped 3 bases, with 12 bases sitting between them. Germline V gene lookup returns CDR1 MGHDK and CDR2 SYGVNS. CDR3 size: 14 residues. CDR3 sequence (DNA): TGTGCCAGCAGTGAGGCAGGGGCGGACTACGAGCAGTACTTC. Residues: CASSEAGADYEQYF.

This clone was counted once. The chain is built from TRBV19 and TRBJ2-3; 8 nucleotides align to TRBD1. The V gene's germline CDR1 is LNHDA and CDR2 SQIVND (reference sequence). The CDR3 totals 13 residues. The junction had 6 bases not matched to a gene; V was cut back by 10 bases and J by 3 bases. The DNA for the CDR3 is TGTGCCACGGGACAGGTGATTACAGATACGCAGTATTTT. As protein: CATGQVITDTQYF. Complete variable domain (other parts from reference TRBV19 and TRBJ2-3): DGGITQSPKYLFRKEGQNVTLSCEQNLNHDAMYWYRQDPGQGLRLIYYSQIVNDFQKGDIAEGYSVSREKKESFPLTVTSAQKNPTAFYLCATGQVITDTQYFGPGTRLTVL.

The rearrangement joins TRBV4-2 to TRBJ1-5; TRBD1 matches at 7 bases. This CDR3 is 16 amino acids long. Trimming at V came to 0 bases and at J to 4 bases, leaving 6 bases not matched to a gene. Germline CDR1 reads LGHNA; CDR2 reads YNFKEQ. CDR3 bases: TGTGCCAGCAGCCAAGATCCGGGACAGAGTAATCAGCCCCAGCATTTT. Translating gives CASSQDPGQSNQPQHF.

The rearrangement links TRBV6-5 to TRBJ1-4; D ambiguous. CDR3 length: 15 amino acids. Looked up from germline, CDR1 is MNHEY and CDR2 is SVGAGI. Trimming cost V 6 bases and J 2 bases, with 13 bases left between them. The CDR3 reads CASSSGLQTNEKLFF. CDR3 coding DNA: TGTGCCAGCAGCTCCGGACTCCAGACTAATGAAAAACTGTTTTTT.

This clone has just one count. This sequence joins TRBV6-1 and TRBJ2-7, with D possibly TRBD1 on 8 matching bases. The CDR3 length is 16 residues. Trimming shortened V by 4 bases and J by 1 base, and 17 bases separated the two germline ends. Germline lookup yields CDR1 MNHNS and CDR2 SASEGT. CDR3: CASSAHRGGESYEQYF. CDR3 DNA sequence: TGTGCCAGCAGTGCCCACAGGGGGGGCGAGTCCTACGAGCAGTACTTC.

This clone showed up just once. The gene calls are TRBV6-1 and TRBJ2-2; TRBD2 matches 13 bases. V was clipped by 6 bases and J by 7 bases; unmatched bases: 8. This CDR3 is 16 amino acids long. Germline V gives CDR1 MNHNS, CDR2 SASEGT. CDR3 DNA sequence: TGTGCCAGCAGCGAACTAGCGGGGGGGCCGATCGGGGAGCTGTTTTTT. Its translation: CASSELAGGPIGELFF.

This rearrangement joins TRBV25-1 to TRBJ2-2; D uncertain. Trimming removed 4 bases from V and 4 bases from J, with 13 bases in between. From germline, CDR1 is MGHDK and CDR2 SYGVNS. This CDR3 region has 15 residues. The CDR3 here is CASSGLKSPTGELFF. CDR3 in DNA: TGTGCCAGCAGTGGCCTAAAGAGTCCCACCGGGGAGCTGTTTTTT.

This chain joins TRBV5-1 and TRBJ1-1, with TRBD1 as a possible D gene (6 bases). CDR1 is SGHRS, CDR2 YFSETQ, per germline. This CDR3 spans 16 amino acids. V dropped 4 bases and J dropped 2 bases, with 18 bases sitting between them. The CDR3, as DNA: TGCGCCAGCAGCCCAATGGGGGGGCTAATCAACACTGAAGCTTTCTTT. Translated, it gives CASSPMGGLINTEAFF.

The V call is TRBV7-6, the J call TRBJ2-5; D might be TRBD1 or TRBD2, each matching 5 bases. V was pared by 2 bases and J by 4 bases, with 14 bases between. The germline CDR1 and CDR2 sequences are SGHVS and FNYEAQ. This CDR3 contains 15 residues. CDR3 DNA: TGTGCCAGCAGCTTATCAGGGAGTCGATCAGAGACCCAGTACTTC. Translating it yields CASSLSGSRSETQYF.